These 8 T cell receptor beta chains came from one sample sequenced in a study of Ad26.COV2.S vaccination and SARS-CoV-2 variants. Sample treatment: roughly 20 received Ad26.COV2.S at low or high dose, single or two shots; 5 received placebo; per-sample allocation not given. Day 63 following the first vaccine or placebo injection was when the samples were taken. Generated by immunoSEQ multiplex PCR, the TCRdb table keeps only in-frame clones and is missing some. This table holds about 320,000 clones, more than 70% found once. Sequencing was performed on peripheral blood, taken in a trial of Ad26.COV2.S vaccine versus placebo. The receptor set was obtained from a person aged 18 to 59 who received the Ad26.COV2.S COVID-19 vaccine or a placebo.

In regard to this clone: A much bigger clone sits one base away, suggesting this may be a read error. V is TRBV2 and J is TRBJ2-5, with D tentatively TRBD2 (5 bases). Germline CDR1 reads SNHLY; CDR2 reads FYNNEI. The CDR3 covers 11 residues. The CDR3 is CASSPREIQYF. CDR3 DNA sequence: TGTGCCAGCAGTCCGAGGGAGATCCAGTACTTC.

CDR3 residues: CASSPVAGAYNEQFF. CDR3 coding DNA: TGTGCCAGCAGCCCAGTAGCGGGGGCCTACAATGAGCAGTTCTTC. This rearrangement joins TRBV14 to TRBJ2-1; 9 positions match TRBD2. This CDR3 has 15 amino acids. Germline assignment: CDR1 SGHDN and CDR2 FVKESK. J lost 2 bases, V lost 4 bases, and 3 bases had no gene match.

A single count supports this clone. The chain carries TRBV7-9 and TRBJ1-1; no firm D call. Germline V gene sequence: CDR1 SEHNR, CDR2 FQNEAQ (reference sequence). The CDR3 extends over 16 amino acids. Deletions cut 2 bases from V and 7 bases from J, with 20 bases between. The CDR3 loop is CASSLPLAAPRLEAFF. For the CDR3, the DNA is TGTGCCAGCAGCTTACCTTTAGCGGCACCGAGGCTTGAAGCTTTCTTT. The whole variable domain, filled in from reference TRBV7-9 and TRBJ1-1, reads DTGVSQNPRHKITKRGQNVTFRCDPISEHNRLYWYRQTLGQGPEFLTYFQNEAQLEKSRLLSDRFSAERPKGSFSTLEIQRTEQGDSAMYLCASSLPLAAPRLEAFFGQGTRLTVV.

As DNA, the CDR3 is TGTGCCAGCAGCGGTTCGGACAGGTGGAACACTGAAGCTTTCTTT. Translating gives CASSGSDRWNTEAFF. The rearrangement joins TRBV9 to TRBJ1-1; the match to TRBD1 covers 7 bases. The CDR3 extends over 15 amino acids. V lost 3 bases to trimming and J lost 1 base; unmatched junction nucleotides: 6. Germline CDR1 reads SGDLS; CDR2 reads YYNGEE. Full variable domain (missing parts from reference TRBV9 and TRBJ1-1): DSGVTQTPKHLITATGQRVTLRCSPRSGDLSVYWYQQSLDQGLQFLIQYYNGEERAKGNILERFSAQQFPDLHSELNLSSLELGDSALYFCASSGSDRWNTEAFFGQGTRLTVV.

As for this clone: The identical CDR3 is also encoded by other nucleotide sequences in the sample. V and J are TRBV15 and TRBJ1-5, with D possibly being TRBD1 (5 bases). The CDR3 is 14 amino acids. V was clipped by 1 base and J by 1 base, with 5 bases between them. Looked up from germline, CDR1 is LNHNV and CDR2 is YYDKDF (reference sequence). CDR3 region: CATSRGGSNQPQHF. Here the CDR3 DNA reads TGTGCCACCAGCAGAGGGGGCAGCAATCAGCCCCAGCATTTT.

V usage is TRBV9 and J usage is TRBJ2-2, with D unclear. Germline V gene lookup returns CDR1 SGDLS and CDR2 YYNGEE. This CDR3 is built from 14 residues. Trimming took off 2 bases at V and 0 bases at J, with 5 bases between the two ends. CDR3 residues: CASSVSPNTGELFF. CDR3 in DNA: TGTGCCAGCAGCGTCAGCCCGAACACCGGGGAGCTGTTTTTT.

This clone was seen more than once but under ten times. CDR3 sequence: CASRATGSLNYEQYF. The CDR3, as DNA: TGTGCCAGTAGGGCGACAGGATCTCTAAACTACGAGCAGTACTTC. The genes are TRBV19 and TRBJ2-7; the D gene is possibly TRBD1 (6 bases). CDR3 length: 15 residues. Between the trimmed V and J ends, which lost 6 bases and 3 bases, there was a span of 18 bases. Germline CDR1 is LNHDA and CDR2 is SQIVND (reference sequence). Full variable domain (rest looked up from reference TRBV19 and TRBJ2-7): DGGITQSPKYLFRKEGQNVTLSCEQNLNHDAMYWYRQDPGQGLRLIYYSQIVNDFQKGDIAEGYSVSREKKESFPLTVTSAQKNPTAFYLCASRATGSLNYEQYFGPGTRLTVT.

This chain uses TRBV9 with TRBJ1-3; D not resolved. The germline CDR1 and CDR2 sequences are SGDLS and YYNGEE. V was shortened by 0 bases and J by 0 bases, with 13 bases between the two germline ends. This CDR3 spans 17 amino acids. CDR3 nucleotides: TGTGCCAGCAGCGTAGTAGGAAACCCGAGCTCTGGAAACACCATATATTTT. Translation: CASSVVGNPSSGNTIYF.